The clone carrying this TCR beta chain was seen a single time. Its target is unknown. The entry originates in a study of chemoradiotherapy in HPV16-positive cancers. Study details: Functional T-cell assays on a couple of HPV16-positive patients' cells defined candidate HPV-specific clones and common TCR motifs.

Assay: immunoSEQ multiplex PCR; the TCRdb copy retains only in-frame clones and omits some. Of about 66,000 clones listed, 88% are singletons. Study-level results: In HPV16-positive patients, HPV-responsive T-cell expansion tracked better recurrence-free survival. The functional HPV-specific definition rests on just a couple of HPV16-positive patients.

CDR1 SGHRS and CDR2 YFSETQ come from the germline V gene. Trimming pared 5 bases from V and 7 bases from J, leaving 21 bases between. There are 15 residues in the CDR3. The clonotype comes from a human donor with HPV-associated anogenital cancer. Sample: blood, taken from a patient who underwent chemoradiotherapy. The gene calls are TRBV5-1 and TRBJ2-5; possible D gene TRBD2, 5 bases. CDR3 protein: CASRPSGSSEGTQYF. The CDR3 DNA reads TGCGCCAGCAGGCCCTCGGGGAGTAGCGAAGGGACCCAGTACTTC.